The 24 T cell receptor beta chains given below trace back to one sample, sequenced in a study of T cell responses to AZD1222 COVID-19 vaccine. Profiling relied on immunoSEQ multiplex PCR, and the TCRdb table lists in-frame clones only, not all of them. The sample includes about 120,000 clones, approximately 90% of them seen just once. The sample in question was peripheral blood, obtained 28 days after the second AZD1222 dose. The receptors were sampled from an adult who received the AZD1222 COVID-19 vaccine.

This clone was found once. The CDR3 bases are TGCGCCAGCAGCCAAGGGAGCGCGAACACTGAAGCTTTCTTT. It yields the protein CASSQGSANTEAFF. The chain employs TRBV4-3 and TRBJ1-1; D unresolved. CDR3 size: 14 residues. V was trimmed by 1 base and J by 1 base, leaving 7 bases between them. The germline CDR1 and CDR2 sequences are LGHNA and YSLEER.

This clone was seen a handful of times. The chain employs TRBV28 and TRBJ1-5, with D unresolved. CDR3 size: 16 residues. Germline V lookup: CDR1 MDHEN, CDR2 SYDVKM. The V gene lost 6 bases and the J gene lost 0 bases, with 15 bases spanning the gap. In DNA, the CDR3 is TGTGCCAGCAGCCGGGGTGGGCTCCCTAGCAATCAGCCCCAGCATTTT. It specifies CASSRGGLPSNQPQHF.

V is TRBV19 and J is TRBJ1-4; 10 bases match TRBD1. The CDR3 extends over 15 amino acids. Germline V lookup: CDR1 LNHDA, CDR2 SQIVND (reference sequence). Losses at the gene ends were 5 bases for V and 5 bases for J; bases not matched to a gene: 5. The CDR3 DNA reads TGTGCCAGTAGTCGGGGACAGGGGAACAATGAAAAACTGTTTTTT. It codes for CASSRGQGNNEKLFF.

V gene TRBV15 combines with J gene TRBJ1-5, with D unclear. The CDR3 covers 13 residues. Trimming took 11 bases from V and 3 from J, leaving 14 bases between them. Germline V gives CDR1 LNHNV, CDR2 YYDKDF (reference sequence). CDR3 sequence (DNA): TGTGCCCCGAGTCGACAAGACAATCAGCCCCAGCATTTT. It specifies CAPSRQDNQPQHF.

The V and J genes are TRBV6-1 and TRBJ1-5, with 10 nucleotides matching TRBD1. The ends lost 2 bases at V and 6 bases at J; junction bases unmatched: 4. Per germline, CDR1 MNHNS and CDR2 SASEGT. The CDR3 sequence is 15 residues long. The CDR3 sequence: CASSELTGGSQPQHF. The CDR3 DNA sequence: TGTGCCAGCAGTGAACTGACAGGGGGCAGTCAGCCCCAGCATTTT.

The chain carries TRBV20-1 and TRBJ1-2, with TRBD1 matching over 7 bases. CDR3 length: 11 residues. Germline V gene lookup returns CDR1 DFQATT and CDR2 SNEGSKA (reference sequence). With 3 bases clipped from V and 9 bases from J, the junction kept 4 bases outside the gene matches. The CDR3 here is CSARWGQSYTF. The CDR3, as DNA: TGCAGTGCTAGGTGGGGACAGAGCTACACCTTC.

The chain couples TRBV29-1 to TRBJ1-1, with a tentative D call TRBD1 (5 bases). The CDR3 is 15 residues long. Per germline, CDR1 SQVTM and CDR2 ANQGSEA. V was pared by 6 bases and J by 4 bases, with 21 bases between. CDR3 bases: TGCAGCGTGTTGTTTCCGGCGGGGAGGGGCACTGAAGCTTTCTTT. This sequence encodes CSVLFPAGRGTEAFF.

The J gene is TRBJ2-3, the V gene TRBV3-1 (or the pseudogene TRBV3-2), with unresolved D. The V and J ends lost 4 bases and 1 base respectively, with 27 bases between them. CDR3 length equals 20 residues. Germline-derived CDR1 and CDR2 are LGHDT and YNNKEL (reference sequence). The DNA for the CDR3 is TGTGCCAGCAGCCCCCCTAGGACCGATTTCTGGCCGTGGGGCACAGATACGCAGTATTTT. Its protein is CASSPPRTDFWPWGTDTQYF.

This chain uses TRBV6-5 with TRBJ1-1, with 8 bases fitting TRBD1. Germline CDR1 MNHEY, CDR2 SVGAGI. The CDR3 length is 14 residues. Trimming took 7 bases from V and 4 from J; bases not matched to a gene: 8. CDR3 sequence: CASKHWTGSTEAFF. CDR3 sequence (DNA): TGTGCCAGCAAACATTGGACAGGGAGCACTGAAGCTTTCTTT.

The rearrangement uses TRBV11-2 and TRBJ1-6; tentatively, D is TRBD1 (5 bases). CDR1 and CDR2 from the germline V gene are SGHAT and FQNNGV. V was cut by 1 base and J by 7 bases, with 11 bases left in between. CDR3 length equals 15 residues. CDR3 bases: TGTGCCAGCAGCTTAGTCGGCAGGGTCAATTCACCCCTCCACTTT. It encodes CASSLVGRVNSPLHF.

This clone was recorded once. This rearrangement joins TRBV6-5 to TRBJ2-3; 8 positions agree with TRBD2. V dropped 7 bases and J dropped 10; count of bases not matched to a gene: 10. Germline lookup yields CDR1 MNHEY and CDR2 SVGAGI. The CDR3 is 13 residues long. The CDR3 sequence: CASKGTGGAAQYF. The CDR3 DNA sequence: TGTGCCAGCAAAGGGACGGGGGGGGCTGCGCAGTATTTT.

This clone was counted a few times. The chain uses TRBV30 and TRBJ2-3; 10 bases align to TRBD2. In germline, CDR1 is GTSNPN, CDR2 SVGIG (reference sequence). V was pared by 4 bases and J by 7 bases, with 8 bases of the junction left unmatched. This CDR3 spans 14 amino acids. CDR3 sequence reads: CAWTSAGGPYTQYF. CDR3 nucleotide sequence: TGTGCCTGGACCTCAGCGGGGGGGCCGTATACGCAGTATTTT.

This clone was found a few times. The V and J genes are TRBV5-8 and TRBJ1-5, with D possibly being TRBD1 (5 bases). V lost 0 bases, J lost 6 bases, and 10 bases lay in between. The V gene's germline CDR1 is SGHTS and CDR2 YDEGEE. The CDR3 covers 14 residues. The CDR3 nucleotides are TGTGCCAGCAGCTTGGGGGGCCCCCCTCAGCCCCAGCATTTT. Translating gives CASSLGGPPQPQHF. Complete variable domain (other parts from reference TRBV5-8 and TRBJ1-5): EAGVTQSPTHLIKTRGQQATLRCSPISGHTSVYWYQQALGLGLQFLLWYDEGEERNRGNFPPRFSGRQFPNYSSELNVNALELEDSALYLCASSLGGPPQPQHFGDGTRLSIL.

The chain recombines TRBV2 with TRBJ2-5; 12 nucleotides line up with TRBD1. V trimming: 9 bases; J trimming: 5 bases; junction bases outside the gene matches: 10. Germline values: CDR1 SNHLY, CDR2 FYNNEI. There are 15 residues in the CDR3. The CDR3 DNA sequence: TGTGCCAGTAGGGACAGGGGGCTCGGAGTGGAGACCCAGTACTTC. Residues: CASRDRGLGVETQYF.

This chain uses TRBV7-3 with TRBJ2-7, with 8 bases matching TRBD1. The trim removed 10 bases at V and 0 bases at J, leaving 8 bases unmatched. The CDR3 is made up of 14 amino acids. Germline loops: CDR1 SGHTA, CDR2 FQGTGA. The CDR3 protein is CATKPTGDSYEQYF. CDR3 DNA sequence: TGTGCCACGAAGCCGACAGGGGACTCCTACGAGCAGTACTTC.

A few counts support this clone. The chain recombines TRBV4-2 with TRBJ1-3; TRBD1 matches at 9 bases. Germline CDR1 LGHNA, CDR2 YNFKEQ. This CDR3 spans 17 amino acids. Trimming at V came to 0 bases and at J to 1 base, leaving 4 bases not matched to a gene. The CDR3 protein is CASSQDPDRGSGNTIYF. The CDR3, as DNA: TGTGCCAGCAGCCAAGATCCCGACAGGGGGTCTGGAAACACCATATATTTT.

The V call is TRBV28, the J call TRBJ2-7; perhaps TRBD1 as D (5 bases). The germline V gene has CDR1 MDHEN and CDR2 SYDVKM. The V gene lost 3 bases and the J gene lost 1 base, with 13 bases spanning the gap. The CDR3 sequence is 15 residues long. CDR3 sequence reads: CASSFRGLRSYEQYF. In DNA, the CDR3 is TGTGCCAGCAGTTTTAGGGGATTGAGGTCCTACGAGCAGTACTTC.

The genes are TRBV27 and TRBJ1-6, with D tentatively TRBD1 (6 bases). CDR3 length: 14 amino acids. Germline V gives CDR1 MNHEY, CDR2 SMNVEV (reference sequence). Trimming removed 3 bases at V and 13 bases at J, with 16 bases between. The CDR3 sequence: CASSFGQSGRPLHF. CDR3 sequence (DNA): TGTGCCAGCAGTTTCGGACAGTCCGGGCGGCCCCTCCACTTT.

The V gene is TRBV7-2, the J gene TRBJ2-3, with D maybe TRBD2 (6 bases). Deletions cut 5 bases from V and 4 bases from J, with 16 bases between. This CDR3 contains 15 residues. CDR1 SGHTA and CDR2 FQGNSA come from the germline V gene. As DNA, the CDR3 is TGTGCCAGCAGCCGGGGGACTCCTGGGGCAGATACGCAGTATTTT. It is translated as CASSRGTPGADTQYF.

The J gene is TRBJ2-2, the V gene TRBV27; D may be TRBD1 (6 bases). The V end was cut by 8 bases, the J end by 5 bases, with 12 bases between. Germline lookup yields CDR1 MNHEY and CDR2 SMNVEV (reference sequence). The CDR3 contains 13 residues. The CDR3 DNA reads TGTGCCAGCGCCGGGACAATTACCGGGGAGCTGTTTTTT. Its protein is CASAGTITGELFF.

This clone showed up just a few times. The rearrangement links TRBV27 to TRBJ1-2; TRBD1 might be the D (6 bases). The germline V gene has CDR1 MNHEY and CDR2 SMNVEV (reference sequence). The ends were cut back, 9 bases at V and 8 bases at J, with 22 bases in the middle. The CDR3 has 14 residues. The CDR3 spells CASTSRNRAMGYTF. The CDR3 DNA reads TGTGCCAGTACCTCACGGAACAGGGCCATGGGCTACACCTTC.

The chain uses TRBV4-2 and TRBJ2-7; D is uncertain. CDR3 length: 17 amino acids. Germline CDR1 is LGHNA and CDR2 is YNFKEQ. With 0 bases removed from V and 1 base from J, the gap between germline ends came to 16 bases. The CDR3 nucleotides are TGTGCCAGCAGCCAAGATCTCCAAAACCTAGGATCCTACGAGCAGTACTTC. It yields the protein CASSQDLQNLGSYEQYF.

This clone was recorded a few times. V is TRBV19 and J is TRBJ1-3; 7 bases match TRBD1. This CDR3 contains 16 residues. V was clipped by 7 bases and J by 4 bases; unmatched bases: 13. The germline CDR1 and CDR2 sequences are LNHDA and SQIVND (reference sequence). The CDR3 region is CASTGQEPSRGNTIYF. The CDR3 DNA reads TGTGCCAGTACAGGACAGGAGCCTTCGAGGGGAAACACCATATATTTT.

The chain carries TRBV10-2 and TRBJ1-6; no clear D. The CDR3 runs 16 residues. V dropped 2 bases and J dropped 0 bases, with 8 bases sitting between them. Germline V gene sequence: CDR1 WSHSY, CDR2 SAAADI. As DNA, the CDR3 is TGCGCCAGCAGTGAGGAACGGAGCTCCTATAATTCACCCCTCCACTTT. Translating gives CASSEERSSYNSPLHF.